A single sample gave rise to the 31 T cell receptor beta chains below, sequenced in a study of graft-versus-host responses after intestinal transplantation. The time point was: postoperative day 105 after intestinal transplantation (dayNNNN = postoperative day). The table came from immunoSEQ multiplex PCR; TCRdb's copy has only in-frame clones and leaves some out. Of 12,000 or so clones in the sample, roughly nine tenths were seen once. Sequencing was performed on PBMCs, taken 105 days after intestinal transplantation. These TCRs come from a human patient who received an intestinal transplant, so some T cells may come from the graft donor.

This chain uses TRBV6-5 with TRBJ1-2, with 12 bases matching TRBD1. Germline CDR1 is MNHEY and CDR2 is SVGAGI. V lost 5 bases and J lost 5; bases outside the gene matches: 6. This CDR3 has 15 amino acids. CDR3: CASSSPGQGAYGYTF. CDR3 coding DNA: TGTGCCAGCAGTAGCCCGGGACAGGGGGCATATGGCTACACCTTC.

The rearrangement links TRBV9 to TRBJ2-2, with D uncertain. CDR1 and CDR2 (germline): SGDLS, YYNGEE. V lost 1 base to trimming and J lost 4 bases, with 2 bases between them. This CDR3 has 12 residues. The CDR3 region is CASSVSTGELFF. The CDR3 region has the DNA TGTGCCAGCAGCGTAAGCACCGGGGAGCTGTTTTTT.

The CDR3 spells CASSPPMVGDTDTQYF. The CDR3 DNA sequence: TGTGCCAGCTCACCACCGATGGTCGGGGACACAGATACGCAGTATTTT. This sequence joins TRBV18 and TRBJ2-3; D is possibly TRBD2 (5 bases). Germline V gene data show CDR1 as KGHSH and CDR2 as LQKENI. The CDR3 has 16 amino acids. With 0 bases removed from V and 2 bases from J, the gap between germline ends came to 12 bases.

The V gene is TRBV9, the J gene TRBJ1-3; D not resolved. The V end lost 3 bases, the J end lost 5 bases, and 3 bases lay between the germline ends. Germline V gives CDR1 SGDLS, CDR2 YYNGEE. CDR3 length: 11 amino acids. The CDR3 region has the DNA TGTGCCAGCAGCGACAGAAACACCATATATTTT. Translation gives CASSDRNTIYF.

The chain employs TRBV6-6 and TRBJ2-7; no clear D. Germline V lookup: CDR1 MNHNY, CDR2 SVGAGI (reference sequence). Trimming took 6 bases from V and 5 from J, leaving 11 bases between them. The CDR3 is 12 amino acids. The CDR3 sequence is CASSLQVHEQYF. In nucleotides, the CDR3 is TGTGCCAGCAGCCTACAAGTCCACGAGCAGTACTTC.

The V call is TRBV4-1, the J call TRBJ1-1; D unresolved. V lost 0 bases, J lost 8 bases, and 13 bases lay in between. Germline assignment: CDR1 MGHRA and CDR2 YSYEKL. The CDR3 spans 14 residues. DNA for the CDR3: TGCGCCAGCAGCCAAGATGCACAGATGGCCGAAGCTTTCTTT. Protein product: CASSQDAQMAEAFF.

V usage is TRBV19 and J usage is TRBJ2-5; possible D gene TRBD1, 5 bases. The CDR3 loop spans 14 amino acids. CDR1 and CDR2 from the germline V gene are LNHDA and SQIVND (reference sequence). Trimming stripped 1 base from V and 6 bases from J, with 12 bases between. The CDR3 sequence: CASSIGGFGKTQYF. CDR3 DNA: TGTGCCAGTAGTATAGGGGGCTTTGGTAAGACCCAGTACTTC.

The chain carries TRBV19 and TRBJ2-7, with TRBD2 matching over 7 bases. The junction had 13 bases not matched to a gene; V was cut back by 5 bases and J by 3 bases. The length of the CDR3 is 16 residues. CDR1 and CDR2 from the germline V gene are LNHDA and SQIVND (reference sequence). This CDR3 is CASSLLLGEGRYEQYF. Here the CDR3 DNA reads TGTGCCAGTAGTCTACTATTGGGGGAGGGCCGCTACGAGCAGTACTTC.

V and J are TRBV11-2 and TRBJ1-2; maybe TRBD1 (5 bases). CDR3 size: 14 residues. Trimming removed 1 base at V and 4 bases at J, with 10 bases between. CDR1 is SGHAT and CDR2 is FQNNGV in the germline V gene. As DNA, the CDR3 is TGTGCCAGCAGCTTAGGTCTGGGGGTCTATGGCTACACCTTC. Translated: CASSLGLGVYGYTF.

The chain links TRBV28 to TRBJ2-7; tentative D call: TRBD1 (5 bases). Germline CDR1 and CDR2: MDHEN and SYDVKM. Trimming cost V 4 bases and J 4 bases, with 11 bases left between them. The CDR3 consists of 13 residues. As DNA, the CDR3 is TGTGCCAGCAGTTGGGGCAGCAAATACGAGCAGTACTTC. Residues: CASSWGSKYEQYF.

This rearrangement joins TRBV4-1 to TRBJ1-1, with D unclear. The CDR3 length is 16 residues. CDR1 and CDR2 (germline): MGHRA, YSYEKL. V was trimmed by 1 base and J by 3 bases, leaving 15 bases between them. The CDR3, as DNA: TGCGCCAGCAGCCAAGTCGGTCGGGGAGGATACACTGAAGCTTTCTTT. Translating it yields CASSQVGRGGYTEAFF.

The chain is built from TRBV11-1 and TRBJ1-1, with D tentatively TRBD1 (5 bases). Trimming removed 5 bases at V and 3 bases at J, with 13 bases between. The CDR3 covers 14 residues. Germline CDR1 SGHAT, CDR2 FQDESV (reference sequence). The CDR3 nucleotides read TGTGCCAGCAGCCCGCTGGGGACGGACACTGAAGCTTTCTTT. It specifies CASSPLGTDTEAFF.

The rearrangement links TRBV15 to TRBJ2-2, with D perhaps TRBD2 (5 bases). CDR3 length: 18 amino acids. Trimming removed 6 bases at V and 5 bases at J, with 25 bases between. CDR1 is LNHNV and CDR2 is YYDKDF in the germline V gene (reference sequence). Here the CDR3 DNA reads TGTGCCACCAGGGGATACAATGAGGTGGGAGTGGATACCGGGGAGCTGTTTTTT. It specifies CATRGYNEVGVDTGELFF.

The V call is TRBV13, the J call TRBJ1-1, with a tentative D call TRBD1 (5 bases). V was trimmed by 5 bases and J by 6 bases, leaving 13 bases between them. The length of the CDR3 is 13 residues. Germline V CDR1 and CDR2: PRHDT, FYEKMQ (reference sequence). The CDR3, as DNA: TGTGCCAGCAGCACCTACCCAGGGTCTGAAGCTTTCTTT. Protein product: CASSTYPGSEAFF.

The chain links TRBV27 to TRBJ2-2; D not certain. Germline CDR1 MNHEY, CDR2 SMNVEV (reference sequence). Trimming cost V 5 bases and J 5 bases, with 3 bases left between them. CDR3 length: 11 residues. Written as DNA, the CDR3 is TGTGCCAGCAGTCGTACCGGGGAGCTGTTTTTT. Encoded protein: CASSRTGELFF.

V is TRBV7-2 and J is TRBJ1-2, with D possibly being TRBD1 (5 bases). Germline assignment: CDR1 SGHTA and CDR2 FQGNSA. The CDR3 has 18 amino acids. V gave up 1 base and J gave up 7 bases, with 25 bases separating them. The CDR3 is CASSLDSGSFQRAGGYTF. The DNA for the CDR3 is TGTGCCAGCAGCTTAGATTCAGGGTCTTTCCAGAGGGCCGGTGGCTACACCTTC. The whole variable domain, remainder taken from reference TRBV7-2 and TRBJ1-2, is GAGVSQSPSNKVTEKGKDVELRCDPISGHTALYWYRQSLGQGLEFLIYFQGNSAPDKSGLPSDRFSAERTGGSVSTLTIQRTQQEDSAVYLCASSLDSGSFQRAGGYTFGSGTRLTVV.

This clone has a handful of counts. The chain joins TRBV10-3 to TRBJ2-3, with a tentative D call TRBD2 (5 bases). CDR3 length equals 14 residues. V shed 6 bases and J shed 7 bases, with 17 bases lying between them. Germline CDR1 is ENHRY and CDR2 is SYGVKD. The chain's CDR3 is CAISGVEVQNTQYF. The CDR3 DNA reads TGTGCCATCAGCGGGGTTGAGGTTCAGAATACGCAGTATTTT.

This clone was counted a single time. The rearrangement joins TRBV6-5 to TRBJ1-6; no clear D. V was trimmed by 5 bases and J by 5 bases, leaving 13 bases between them. Per the germline V gene, CDR1 is MNHEY and CDR2 is SVGAGI. The CDR3 runs to 15 residues. The CDR3 sequence is CASSVIRVDNSPLHF. CDR3 DNA sequence: TGTGCCAGCAGTGTCATTCGGGTCGATAATTCACCCCTCCACTTT.

The V gene is TRBV13, the J gene TRBJ2-2; 8 bases line up with TRBD1. With V trimmed by 1 base and J by 2 bases, 9 bases remained unmatched. The CDR3 is 18 amino acids. In germline, CDR1 is PRHDT, CDR2 FYEKMQ (reference sequence). CDR3 nucleotides: TGTGCCAGCAGCTTAGAGGGACAGGTCGGTGGAAACACCGGGGAGCTGTTTTTT. Its protein product is CASSLEGQVGGNTGELFF.

Comments on this clone: The limits of the CDR3 on the DNA are not certain, so only TCRdb's listed CDR3 is given. The chain carries TRBV5-1 and TRBJ2-5; the table assigns TRBD1, which was not confirmed against the DNA. The CDR3 is made up of 18 amino acids, end residues included. Germline assignment: CDR1 SGHRS and CDR2 YFSETQ. CDR3 loop: CASSLGYRRSLYQETQYF.

In this sample, this clone turned up once. The chain combines TRBV7-8 with TRBJ1-2, with no clear D. The CDR3 is 17 amino acids. The V end lost 5 bases, the J end lost 4 bases, and 23 bases lay between the germline ends. Germline CDR1 and CDR2: SGHVS and FQNEAQ. The CDR3 nucleotides read TGTGCCAGCAGCCTAGATATGCTTACCCGAAAGACCTATGGCTACACCTTC. Its translation is CASSLDMLTRKTYGYTF.

J is TRBJ1-2 and V is TRBV6-1; D possibly corresponds to TRBD1 (6 bases). In germline, CDR1 is MNHNS, CDR2 SASEGT. The CDR3 is 15 amino acids. The V gene lost 2 bases and the J gene lost 2 bases, with 12 bases spanning the gap. CDR3 sequence: CASSERPGENYGYTF. In nucleotides, the CDR3 is TGTGCCAGCAGTGAACGCCCAGGGGAGAACTATGGCTACACCTTC.

This chain uses TRBV29-1 with TRBJ2-2, with D hard to call. This CDR3 has 16 residues. Germline values: CDR1 SQVTM, CDR2 ANQGSEA. Trimming shortened V by 6 bases and J by 5 bases, and 22 bases separated the two germline ends. This CDR3 reads CSVSAYRAYSTGELFF. The CDR3 region has the DNA TGCAGCGTCTCGGCCTATCGGGCTTACTCAACCGGGGAGCTGTTTTTT.

The J gene is TRBJ2-1, the V gene TRBV6-5, with 8 nucleotides matching TRBD2. The CDR3 loop spans 14 amino acids. V was pared by 2 bases and J by 7 bases, with 4 bases of the junction left unmatched. Germline-derived CDR1 and CDR2 are MNHEY and SVGAGI. For the CDR3, the DNA is TGTGCCAGCAGTTACGAGGGCGGGGGGAATGAGCAGTTCTTC. Protein sequence: CASSYEGGGNEQFF.

CDR3 bases: TGTGCCAGCAGTATGAACAGGGCGAATCAGCCCCAGCATTTT. It is translated as CASSMNRANQPQHF. The rearrangement joins TRBV27 to TRBJ1-5, with D maybe TRBD1 (6 bases). V lost 5 bases to trimming and J lost 4 bases, with 12 bases between them. The CDR3 consists of 14 residues. CDR1 and CDR2 (germline): MNHEY, SMNVEV (reference sequence).

CDR3 amino acids: CSVEVGDTQYF. The CDR3 DNA reads as TGCAGCGTTGAAGTAGGAGATACGCAGTATTTT. The gene calls are TRBV29-1 and TRBJ2-3; D is undetermined. The CDR3 extends over 11 amino acids. The V and J ends lost 1 base and 5 bases respectively, with 4 bases between them. The V gene's germline CDR1 is SQVTM and CDR2 ANQGSEA.

The V call is TRBV4-1, the J call TRBJ1-3; unclear D gene. The CDR3 spans 12 residues. The V end lost 3 bases, the J end lost 4 bases, and 4 bases lay between the germline ends. CDR1 is MGHRA, CDR2 YSYEKL, per germline. CDR3 region: CASSQIGNTIYF. Written as DNA, the CDR3 is TGCGCCAGCAGCCAGATAGGAAACACCATATATTTT.

The chain recombines TRBV28 with TRBJ2-5; D unresolved. This CDR3 spans 14 amino acids. Germline V lookup: CDR1 MDHEN, CDR2 SYDVKM. Between the trimmed V and J ends, which lost 8 bases and 0 bases, there was a span of 13 bases. The CDR3 region is CASGPTLYQETQYF. The CDR3 bases are TGTGCCAGCGGGCCTACATTGTACCAAGAGACCCAGTACTTC.

The chain joins TRBV6-4 to TRBJ2-3, with 7 bases identical to TRBD1. The CDR3 loop spans 15 amino acids. With 0 bases clipped from V and 2 bases from J, the junction kept 2 bases outside the gene matches. Per the germline V gene, CDR1 is MRHNA and CDR2 is SNTAGT. This CDR3 is CASSDSGQNTDTQYF. The CDR3 nucleotides are TGTGCCAGCAGTGACTCGGGACAGAACACAGATACGCAGTATTTT.

As DNA, the CDR3 is TGTGCCAGCAGTTTCAGCGGGAGGGCCGAATACGAGCAGTACTTC. Amino acid sequence: CASSFSGRAEYEQYF. The rearrangement links TRBV27 to TRBJ2-7; 10 nucleotides agree with TRBD2. The CDR3 extends over 15 amino acids. From germline, CDR1 is MNHEY and CDR2 SMNVEV (reference sequence). With V trimmed by 3 bases and J by 4 bases, 6 bases remained unmatched.

This clone was picked up one time. The rearrangement links TRBV30 to TRBJ2-1; 14 bases fit TRBD2. The CDR3 sequence is 15 residues long. Trimming took 3 bases from V and 6 from J; bases not matched to a gene: 4. Germline V lookup: CDR1 GTSNPN, CDR2 SVGIG (reference sequence). The CDR3 DNA is TGTGCCTGGAGCCTGGGACTAGCGGGAGTCAATGAGCAGTTCTTC. Translated, it gives CAWSLGLAGVNEQFF.